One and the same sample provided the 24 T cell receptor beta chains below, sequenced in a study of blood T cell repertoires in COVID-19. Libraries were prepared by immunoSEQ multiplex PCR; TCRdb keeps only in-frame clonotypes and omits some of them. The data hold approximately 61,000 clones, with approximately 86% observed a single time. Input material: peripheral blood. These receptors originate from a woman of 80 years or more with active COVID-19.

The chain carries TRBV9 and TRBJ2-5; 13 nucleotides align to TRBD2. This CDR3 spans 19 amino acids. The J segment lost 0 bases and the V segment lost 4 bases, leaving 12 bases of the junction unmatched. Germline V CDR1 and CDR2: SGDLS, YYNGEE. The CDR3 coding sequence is TGTGCCAGCAGCAAGGGACTAGCGGGGTTTGCTCACGACCAAGAGACCCAGTACTTC. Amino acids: CASSKGLAGFAHDQETQYF.

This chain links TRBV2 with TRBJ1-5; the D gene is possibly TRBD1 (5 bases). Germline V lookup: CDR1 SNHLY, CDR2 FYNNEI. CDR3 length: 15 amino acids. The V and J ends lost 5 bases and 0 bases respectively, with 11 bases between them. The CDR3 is CASSPQGYSNQPQHF. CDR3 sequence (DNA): TGTGCCAGCAGTCCGCAGGGTTATAGCAATCAGCCCCAGCATTTT.

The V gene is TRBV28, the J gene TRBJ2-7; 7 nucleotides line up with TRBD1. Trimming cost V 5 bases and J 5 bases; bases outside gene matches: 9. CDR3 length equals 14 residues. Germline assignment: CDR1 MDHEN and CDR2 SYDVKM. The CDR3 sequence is CASSIQGNIDEQYF. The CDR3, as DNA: TGTGCCAGCAGTATACAGGGGAATATAGACGAGCAGTACTTC. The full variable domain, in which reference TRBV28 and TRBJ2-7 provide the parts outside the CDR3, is DVKVTQSSRYLVKRTGEKVFLECVQDMDHENMFWYRQDPGLGLRLIYFSYDVKMKEKGDIPEGYSVSREKKERFSLILESASTNQTSMYLCASSIQGNIDEQYFGPGTRLTVT.

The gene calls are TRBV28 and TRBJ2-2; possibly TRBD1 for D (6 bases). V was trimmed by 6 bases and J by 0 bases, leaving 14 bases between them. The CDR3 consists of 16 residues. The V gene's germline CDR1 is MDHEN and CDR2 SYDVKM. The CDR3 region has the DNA TGTGCCAGCAGCCCTGGGGACACGACGAACACCGGGGAGCTGTTTTTT. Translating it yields CASSPGDTTNTGELFF.

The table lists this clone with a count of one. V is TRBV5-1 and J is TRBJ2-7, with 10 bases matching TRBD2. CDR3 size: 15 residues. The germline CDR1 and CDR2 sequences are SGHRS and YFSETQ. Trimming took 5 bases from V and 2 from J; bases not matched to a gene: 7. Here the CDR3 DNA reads TGCGCCAGCAGTAGCGGGGGGCTTACTCCCTACGAGCAGTACTTC. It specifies CASSSGGLTPYEQYF.

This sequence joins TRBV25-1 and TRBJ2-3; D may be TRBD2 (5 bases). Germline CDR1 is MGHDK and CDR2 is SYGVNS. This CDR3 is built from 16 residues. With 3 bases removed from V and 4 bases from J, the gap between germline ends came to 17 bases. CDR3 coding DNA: TGTGCCAGCAGTGATGTCCGGGCCAGCGGACCAGATACGCAGTATTTT. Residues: CASSDVRASGPDTQYF.

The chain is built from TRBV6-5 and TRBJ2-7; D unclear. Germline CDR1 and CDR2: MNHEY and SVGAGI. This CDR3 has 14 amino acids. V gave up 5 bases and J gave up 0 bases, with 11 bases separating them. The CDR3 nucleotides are TGTGCCAGCAGTCTCGCCAGGTCCTCCTACGAGCAGTACTTC. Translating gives CASSLARSSYEQYF.

The DNA of the CDR3 is TGTGCCAGCAGCCAAGGACAGGGAGTCACAGATACGCAGTATTTT. It yields the protein CASSQGQGVTDTQYF. The chain uses TRBV14 and TRBJ2-3; 7 bases fit TRBD1. Trimming cost V 1 base and J 2 bases; bases outside gene matches: 3. The CDR3 length is 15 residues. Germline V gives CDR1 SGHDN, CDR2 FVKESK. Filled out from reference TRBV14 and TRBJ2-3, the complete variable domain reads EAGVTQFPSHSVIEKGQTVTLRCDPISGHDNLYWYRRVMGKEIKFLLHFVKESKQDESGMPNNRFLAERTGGTYSTLKVQPAELEDSGVYFCASSQGQGVTDTQYFGPGTRLTVL.

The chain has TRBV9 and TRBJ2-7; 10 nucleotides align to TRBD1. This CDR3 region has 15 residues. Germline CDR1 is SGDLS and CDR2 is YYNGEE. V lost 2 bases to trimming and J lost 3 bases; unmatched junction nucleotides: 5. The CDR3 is CASSVGDRGGYEQYF. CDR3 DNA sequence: TGTGCCAGCAGCGTCGGGGACAGGGGTGGCTACGAGCAGTACTTC.

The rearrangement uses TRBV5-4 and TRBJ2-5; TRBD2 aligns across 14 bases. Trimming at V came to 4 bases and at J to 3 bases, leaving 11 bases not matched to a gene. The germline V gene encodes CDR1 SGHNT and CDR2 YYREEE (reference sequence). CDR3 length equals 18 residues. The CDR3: CASSEPRGTSGGEETQYF. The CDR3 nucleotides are TGTGCCAGCAGCGAACCGAGGGGGACTAGCGGGGGTGAAGAGACCCAGTACTTC.

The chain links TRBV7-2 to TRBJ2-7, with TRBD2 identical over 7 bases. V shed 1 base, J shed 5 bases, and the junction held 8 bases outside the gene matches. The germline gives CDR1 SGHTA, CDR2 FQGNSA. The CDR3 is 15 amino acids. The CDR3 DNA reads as TGTGCCAGCAGCTTAGAAAGGACTAGAGTCGACGAGCAGTACTTC. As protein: CASSLERTRVDEQYF.

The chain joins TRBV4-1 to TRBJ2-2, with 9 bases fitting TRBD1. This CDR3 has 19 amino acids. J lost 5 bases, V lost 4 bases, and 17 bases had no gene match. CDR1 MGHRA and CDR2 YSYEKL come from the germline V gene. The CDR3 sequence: CASSPVIARDREGTGELFF. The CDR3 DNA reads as TGCGCCAGCAGCCCAGTTATAGCGCGGGACAGGGAGGGAACCGGGGAGCTGTTTTTT.

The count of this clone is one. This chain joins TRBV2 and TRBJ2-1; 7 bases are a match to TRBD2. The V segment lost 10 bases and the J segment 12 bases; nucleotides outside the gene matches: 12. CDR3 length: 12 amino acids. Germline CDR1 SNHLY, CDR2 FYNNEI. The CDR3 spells CATGREASVQFF. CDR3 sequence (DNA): TGTGCCACGGGGAGGGAAGCTTCGGTGCAGTTCTTC.

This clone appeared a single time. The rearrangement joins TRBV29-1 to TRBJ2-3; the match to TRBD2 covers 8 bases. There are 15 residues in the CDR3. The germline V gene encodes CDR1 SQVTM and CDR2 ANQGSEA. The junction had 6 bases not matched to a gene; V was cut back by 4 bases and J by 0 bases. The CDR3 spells CSVVLADSSTDTQYF. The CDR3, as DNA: TGCAGCGTTGTACTAGCGGATTCTAGCACAGATACGCAGTATTTT.

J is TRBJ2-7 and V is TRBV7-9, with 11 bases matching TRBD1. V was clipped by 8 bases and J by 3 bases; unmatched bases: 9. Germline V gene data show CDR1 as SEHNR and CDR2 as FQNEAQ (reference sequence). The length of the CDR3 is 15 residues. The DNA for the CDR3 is TGTGCCAGCTTTACCTGGACAGGGGGCGACTACGAGCAGTACTTC. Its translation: CASFTWTGGDYEQYF.

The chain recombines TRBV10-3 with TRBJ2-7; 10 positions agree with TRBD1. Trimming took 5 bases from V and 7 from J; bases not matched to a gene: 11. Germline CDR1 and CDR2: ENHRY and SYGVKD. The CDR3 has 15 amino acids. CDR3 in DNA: TGTGCCATCAGTCTTTCGGGACAGGGGCAAGGGGAGCAGTACTTC. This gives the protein CAISLSGQGQGEQYF.

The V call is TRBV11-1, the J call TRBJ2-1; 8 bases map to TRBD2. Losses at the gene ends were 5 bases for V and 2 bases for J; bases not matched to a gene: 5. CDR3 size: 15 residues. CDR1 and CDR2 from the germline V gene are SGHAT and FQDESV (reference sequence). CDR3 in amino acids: CASSPSGGTYNEQFF. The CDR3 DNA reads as TGTGCCAGCAGCCCCTCGGGGGGGACCTACAATGAGCAGTTCTTC.

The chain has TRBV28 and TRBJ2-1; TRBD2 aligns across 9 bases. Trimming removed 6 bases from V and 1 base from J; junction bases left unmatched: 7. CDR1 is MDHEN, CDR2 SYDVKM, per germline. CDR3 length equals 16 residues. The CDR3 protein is CASSFSGGSSYNEQFF. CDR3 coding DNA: TGTGCCAGCAGCTTTAGCGGGGGATCTTCCTACAATGAGCAGTTCTTC.

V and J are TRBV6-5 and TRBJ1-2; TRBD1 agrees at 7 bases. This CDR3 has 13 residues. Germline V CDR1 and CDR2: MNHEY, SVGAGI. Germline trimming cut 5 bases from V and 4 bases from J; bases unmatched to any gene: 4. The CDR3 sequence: CASSTRDSYGYTF. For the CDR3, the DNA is TGTGCCAGCAGTACCCGGGACAGCTATGGCTACACCTTC.

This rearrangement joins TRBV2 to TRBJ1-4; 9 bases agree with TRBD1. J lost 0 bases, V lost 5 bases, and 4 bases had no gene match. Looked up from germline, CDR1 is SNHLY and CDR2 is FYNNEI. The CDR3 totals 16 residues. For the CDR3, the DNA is TGTGCCAGCAGTTACAGGGGGCCGGCAACTAATGAAAAACTGTTTTTT. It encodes CASSYRGPATNEKLFF. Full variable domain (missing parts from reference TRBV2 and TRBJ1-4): EPEVTQTPSHQVTQMGQEVILRCVPISNHLYFYWYRQILGQKVEFLVSFYNNEISEKSEIFDDQFSVERPDGSNFTLKIRSTKLEDSAMYFCASSYRGPATNEKLFFGSGTQLSVL.

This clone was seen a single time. The chain's CDR3 is CASSIGRDTREQYF. The CDR3 coding sequence is TGTGCCAGTAGTATCGGCAGGGACACCCGCGAGCAGTACTTC. The V and J genes are TRBV19 and TRBJ2-7; D is possibly TRBD1 (6 bases). CDR1 is LNHDA and CDR2 is SQIVND in the germline V gene (reference sequence). This CDR3 contains 14 residues. Trimming pared 3 bases from V and 6 bases from J, leaving 15 bases between.

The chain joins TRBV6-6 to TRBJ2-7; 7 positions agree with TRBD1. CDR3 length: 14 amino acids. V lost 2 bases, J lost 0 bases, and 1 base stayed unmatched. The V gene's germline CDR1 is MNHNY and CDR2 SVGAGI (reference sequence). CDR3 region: CASSYPGGSYEQYF. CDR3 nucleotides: TGTGCCAGCAGTTACCCAGGGGGCTCCTACGAGCAGTACTTC.

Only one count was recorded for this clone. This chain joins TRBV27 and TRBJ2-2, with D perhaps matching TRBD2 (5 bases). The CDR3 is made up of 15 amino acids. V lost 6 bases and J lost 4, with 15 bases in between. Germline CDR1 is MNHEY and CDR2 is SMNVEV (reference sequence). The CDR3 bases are TGTGCCAGCAGCTCTCGCGGGCGGACCACCGGGGAGCTGTTTTTT. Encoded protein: CASSSRGRTTGELFF.

The CDR3: CASSQLSRTGSSYEQYF. In DNA, the CDR3 is TGCGCCAGCAGCCAATTATCCAGGACAGGGAGCTCCTACGAGCAGTACTTC. J is TRBJ2-7 and V is TRBV4-3; 8 bases map to TRBD1. After removal of 2 bases from V and 0 bases from J, the junction contained 9 bases not matched to a gene. This CDR3 spans 17 amino acids. Per germline, CDR1 LGHNA and CDR2 YSLEER.